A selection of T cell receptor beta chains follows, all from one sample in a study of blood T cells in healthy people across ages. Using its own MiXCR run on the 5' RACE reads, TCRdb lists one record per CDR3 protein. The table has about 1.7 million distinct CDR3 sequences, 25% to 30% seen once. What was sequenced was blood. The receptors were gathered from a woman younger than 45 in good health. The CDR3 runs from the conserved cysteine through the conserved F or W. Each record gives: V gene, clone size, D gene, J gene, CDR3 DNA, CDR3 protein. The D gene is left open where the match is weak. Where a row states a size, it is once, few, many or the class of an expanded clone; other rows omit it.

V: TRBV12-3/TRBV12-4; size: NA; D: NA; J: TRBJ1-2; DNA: TGTGCCAGCACCCATGGGGGGATCGGGAGCTACACCTTC; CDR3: CASTHGGIGSYTF
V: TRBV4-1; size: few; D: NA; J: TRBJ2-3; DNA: TGCGCCAGCAGCCAGCCGGGATCGACAGGTCAATCGTATTTT; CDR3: CASSQPGSTGQSYF
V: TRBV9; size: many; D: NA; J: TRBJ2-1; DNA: TGTGCCAGCAGCGTATTGGACTACAATGAGCAGTTCTTC; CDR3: CASSVLDYNEQFF
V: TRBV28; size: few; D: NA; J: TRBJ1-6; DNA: TGTGCCAGCAGTTCGCCGGGCCCCAGCTCCTATAATTCACCCCTCCACTTT; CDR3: CASSSPGPSSYNSPLHF
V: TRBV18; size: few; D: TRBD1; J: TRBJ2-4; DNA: TGTGCCAGCTCACCACCCGGACAGGGGAGAAACATTCAGTACTTC; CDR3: CASSPPGQGRNIQYF
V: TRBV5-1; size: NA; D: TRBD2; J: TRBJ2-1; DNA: TGCGCCAGCAGCTGGACTAGCGGGAGTGAGAATGAGCAGTTCTTC; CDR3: CASSWTSGSENEQFF
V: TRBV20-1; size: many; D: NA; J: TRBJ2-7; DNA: TGCAGTGCTAAAGCCTACCAGGGCGAGCAGTACTTC; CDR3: CSAKAYQGEQYF
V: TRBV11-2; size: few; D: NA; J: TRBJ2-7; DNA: TGTGCCAGCAGCTCAGATGGTTTGGATGCCCAGTACTTC; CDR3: CASSSDGLDAQYF
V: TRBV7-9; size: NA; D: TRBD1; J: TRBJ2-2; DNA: TGTGCCAGCAGCCGAGGGACAGGGTTGAGCACCGGGGAGCTGTTTTTT; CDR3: CASSRGTGLSTGELFF
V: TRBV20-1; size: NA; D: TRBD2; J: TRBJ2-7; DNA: TGCAGTGCGGCGGTGGCTAGCGGGAGCGACGAGCAGTACTTC; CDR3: CSAAVASGSDEQYF
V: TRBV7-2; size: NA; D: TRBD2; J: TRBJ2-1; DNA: TGTGCCAGCAGCTGGGACACCACTAGCGGTACCTACAATGAGCAGTTCTTC; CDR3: CASSWDTTSGTYNEQFF
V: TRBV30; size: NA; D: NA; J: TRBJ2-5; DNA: TGTGCCTGGGACGCTGGAGGACACCTCCAAGAGACCCAGTACTTC; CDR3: CAWDAGGHLQETQYF
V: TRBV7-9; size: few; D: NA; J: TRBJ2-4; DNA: TGTGCCACACAATCCACCGGGACGGAAAACATTCAGTACTTC; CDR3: CATQSTGTENIQYF
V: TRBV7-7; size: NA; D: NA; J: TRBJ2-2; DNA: TGTGCCAGCAGCGCGGGGAACCCCGGGGAGCTGTTTTTT; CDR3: CASSAGNPGELFF
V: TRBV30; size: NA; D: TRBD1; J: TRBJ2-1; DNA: TGTGCCTGGAGTGTGGGACAGGGCAGGGAGGAGCAGTTCTTC; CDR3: CAWSVGQGREEQFF
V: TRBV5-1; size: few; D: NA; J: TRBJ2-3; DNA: TGCGCCAGCAGCCTACTTATGACAGGAGATACGCAGTATTTT; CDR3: CASSLLMTGDTQYF
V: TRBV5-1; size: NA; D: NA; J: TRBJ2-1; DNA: TGCGCCAGCAGCAGGCCGGGGGAACTATACAATGAGCAGTTCTTC; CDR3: CASSRPGELYNEQFF
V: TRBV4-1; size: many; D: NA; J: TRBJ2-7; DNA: TGCGCCAGCAGCCACGTCAGGGGATCAGTCGACGAGCAGTACTTC; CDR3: CASSHVRGSVDEQYF